The entry that follows covers one TCR beta chain sequence. This sample is drawn from a study of blood T cell repertoires in COVID-19. Study overall: In each case, the material was cDNA or gDNA derived from T cells, B-cell-depleted T cells, or PBMCs.

V gave up 3 bases and J gave up 2 bases, with 10 bases separating them. CDR3 length equals 14 residues. Germline CDR1 and CDR2: SNHLY and FYNNEI. Libraries were prepared by immunoSEQ multiplex PCR; TCRdb keeps only in-frame clonotypes and omits some of them. Of roughly 70,000 clones listed, 80% to 95% are singletons. The sample consisted of peripheral blood. The sequence was collected from a human donor with active COVID-19. The donor label of this sample is uncertain. The V gene is TRBV2, the J gene TRBJ1-2; D uncertain. The CDR3 here is CASSERNVNYGYTF. The DNA of the CDR3 is TGTGCCAGCAGTGAGAGGAACGTCAACTATGGCTACACCTTC.